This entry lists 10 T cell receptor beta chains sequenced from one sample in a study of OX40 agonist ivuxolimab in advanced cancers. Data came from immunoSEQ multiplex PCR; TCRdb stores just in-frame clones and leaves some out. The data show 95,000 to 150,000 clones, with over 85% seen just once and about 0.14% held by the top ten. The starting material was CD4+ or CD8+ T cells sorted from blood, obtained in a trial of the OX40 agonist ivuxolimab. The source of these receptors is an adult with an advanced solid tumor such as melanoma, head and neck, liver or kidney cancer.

The CDR3 DNA reads as TGCAGCGTTGAGGGATTTACTAGCGGGAGAACAGATACGCAGTATTTT. It yields the protein CSVEGFTSGRTDTQYF. The genes are TRBV29-1 and TRBJ2-3, with 11 bases matching TRBD2. In germline, CDR1 is SQVTM, CDR2 ANQGSEA. With V trimmed by 3 bases and J by 3 bases, 8 bases remained unmatched. The CDR3 covers 16 residues.

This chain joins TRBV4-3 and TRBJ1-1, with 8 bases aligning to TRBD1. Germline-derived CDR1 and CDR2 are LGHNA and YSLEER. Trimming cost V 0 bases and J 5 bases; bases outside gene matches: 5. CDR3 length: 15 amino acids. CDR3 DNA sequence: TGCGCCAGCAGCCAAGATTCCACAGGGGGGACTGAAGCTTTCTTT. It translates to CASSQDSTGGTEAFF.

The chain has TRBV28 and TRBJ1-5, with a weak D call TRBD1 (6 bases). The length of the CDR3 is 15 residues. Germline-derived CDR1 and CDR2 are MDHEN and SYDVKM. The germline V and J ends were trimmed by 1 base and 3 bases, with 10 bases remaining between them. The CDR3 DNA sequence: TGTGCCAGCAGTTTATCTGGACAGCCCAATCAGCCCCAGCATTTT. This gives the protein CASSLSGQPNQPQHF.

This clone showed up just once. CDR3 DNA: TGCGCCAGCAAGACTAGCGGGGGTACCTACGAGCAGTACTTC. Residues: CASKTSGGTYEQYF. The genes are TRBV10-1 and TRBJ2-7; 12 nucleotides match TRBD2. This CDR3 comprises 14 residues. Germline loops: CDR1 WNHNN, CDR2 SYGVQD (reference sequence). V shed 7 bases and J 2 bases; nucleotides not matched to a gene: 3.

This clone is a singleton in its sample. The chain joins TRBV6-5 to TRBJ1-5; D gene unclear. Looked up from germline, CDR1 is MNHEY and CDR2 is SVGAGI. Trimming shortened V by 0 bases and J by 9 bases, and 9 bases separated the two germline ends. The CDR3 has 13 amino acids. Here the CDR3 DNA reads TGTGCCAGCAGTTACTCTCTTTTGGGGCCCCAGCATTTT. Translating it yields CASSYSLLGPQHF.

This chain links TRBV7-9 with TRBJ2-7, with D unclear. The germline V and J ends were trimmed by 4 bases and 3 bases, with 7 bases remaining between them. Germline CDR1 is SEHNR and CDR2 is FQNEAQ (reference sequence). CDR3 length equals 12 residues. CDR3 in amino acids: CASSSQNYEQYF. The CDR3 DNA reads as TGTGCCAGCAGCTCGCAGAACTACGAGCAGTACTTC.

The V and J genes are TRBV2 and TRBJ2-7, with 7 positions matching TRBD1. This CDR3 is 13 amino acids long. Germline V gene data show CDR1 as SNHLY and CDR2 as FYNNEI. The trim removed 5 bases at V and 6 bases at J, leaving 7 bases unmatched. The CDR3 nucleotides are TGTGCCAGCAGTTCAGGACAGGTACGCGAGCAGTACTTC. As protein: CASSSGQVREQYF.

CDR3 loop: CASYLWGQTNTEAFF. DNA for the CDR3: TGTGCCAGCTACCTTTGGGGACAGACGAACACTGAAGCTTTCTTT. The chain is built from TRBV28 and TRBJ1-1; TRBD1 matches at 7 bases. Looked up from germline, CDR1 is MDHEN and CDR2 is SYDVKM. This CDR3 has 15 residues. Trimming took 8 bases from V and 1 from J; bases not matched to a gene: 10.

CDR3 in DNA: TGTGCCAGCACTCAAGGGAGGCAGGGGGGTGAAAAACTGTTTTTT. Translating gives CASTQGRQGGEKLFF. J is TRBJ1-4 and V is TRBV6-1; 7 bases match TRBD1. The germline V gene encodes CDR1 MNHNS and CDR2 SASEGT. Losses at the gene ends were 7 bases for V and 7 bases for J; bases not matched to a gene: 12. The CDR3 is 15 amino acids.

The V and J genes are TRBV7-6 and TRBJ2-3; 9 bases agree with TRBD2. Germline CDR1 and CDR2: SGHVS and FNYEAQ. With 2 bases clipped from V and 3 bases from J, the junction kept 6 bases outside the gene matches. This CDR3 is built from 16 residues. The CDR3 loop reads CASSLIAGVVTDTQYF. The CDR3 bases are TGTGCCAGCAGCTTAATAGCGGGAGTAGTAACAGATACGCAGTATTTT.